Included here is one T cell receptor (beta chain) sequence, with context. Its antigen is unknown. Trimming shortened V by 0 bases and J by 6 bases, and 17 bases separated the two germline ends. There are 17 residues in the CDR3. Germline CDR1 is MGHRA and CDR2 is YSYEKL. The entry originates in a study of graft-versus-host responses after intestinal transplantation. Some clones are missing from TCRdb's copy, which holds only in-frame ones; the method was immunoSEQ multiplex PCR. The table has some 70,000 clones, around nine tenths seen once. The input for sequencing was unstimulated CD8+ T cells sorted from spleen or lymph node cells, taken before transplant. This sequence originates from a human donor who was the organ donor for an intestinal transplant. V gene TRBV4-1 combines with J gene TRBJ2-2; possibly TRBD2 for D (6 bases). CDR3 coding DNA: TGCGCCAGCAGCCAAGATCGACTAGAATCCCAGGCCGGGGAGCTGTTTTTT. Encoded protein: CASSQDRLESQAGELFF.